Listed below are T cell receptor beta chains from one sample, sequenced in a study of regulatory T cells in long-lasting Graves disease. MiXCR, applied by TCRdb to the multiplex PCR reads, yields one record per CDR3 protein. Of approximately 300,000 distinct CDR3 sequences listed, 15% to 20% are singletons. Material: peripheral blood mononuclear cells (PBMCs), obtained at new diagnosis, from a patient treated with antithyroid drugs. Every receptor here comes from a female donor with Graves disease. Each CDR3 is given with its conserved first and last residue. The D gene is left open where the match is weak. A row's size may be missing; if present it is once, few, many or a size class.

clone size	J gene	V gene	D gene	CDR3 DNA	CDR3 protein
many	TRBJ1-1	TRBV6-2/TRBV6-3	.	TGTGCCAGCAGAACCACAGCAGTCACTGAAGCTTTCTTT	CASRTTAVTEAFF
many	TRBJ2-7	TRBV5-1	TRBD1	TGCGCCAGCAGCTCGCCCGGAAGACAGGGAGCCAACGAGCAGTACTTC	CASSSPGRQGANEQYF
many	TRBJ2-7	TRBV13	TRBD2	TGTGCCAGCAGCTACGCTAGCGGGAGTGACGAGCAGTACTTC	CASSYASGSDEQYF
.	TRBJ2-1	TRBV19	.	TGTGCCAGTAGTATAGACTCGGGACGCCCTTACAATGAGCAGTTCTTC	CASSIDSGRPYNEQFF
many	TRBJ2-4	TRBV24-1	TRBD2	TGTGCCACCAGTGATTCCTGGGGAGGGAGCATTCAGTACTTC	CATSDSWGGSIQYF
many	TRBJ2-1	TRBV5-4	.	TGTGCCAGCAGCAGCGAAGAAACTTACAATGAGCAGTTCTTC	CASSSEETYNEQFF
many	TRBJ2-7	TRBV28	.	TGTGCCAGCAGGGAAGAAACAGGCAACCCTTACGAGCAGTACTTC	CASREETGNPYEQYF
.	TRBJ2-7	TRBV3-1	.	TGTGCCAGCAGCCAACTCTACGAGCAGTACTTC	CASSQLYEQYF
few	TRBJ1-1	TRBV18	.	TGTGCCAGCTCACCCCAGGTGGGGGGGAACACTGAAGCTTTCTTT	CASSPQVGGNTEAFF
many	TRBJ2-1	TRBV20-1	TRBD2	TGCAGTGCTATTAGCGGGAGCTACAATGAGCAGTTCTTC	CSAISGSYNEQFF
many	TRBJ2-2	TRBV6-1	.	TGTGCCAGCAAACAGGACAACACCGGGGAGCTGTTTTTT	CASKQDNTGELFF
.	TRBJ2-3	TRBV9	.	TGTGCCAGCAGCGTGGCCCTCGGATCCACGGGGACAGATACGCAGTATTTT	CASSVALGSTGTDTQYF
many	TRBJ1-2	TRBV9	.	TGTGCCAGCAGCGTAGGTGGATCGGGCGGCTACACCTTC	CASSVGGSGGYTF
few	TRBJ2-7	TRBV2	.	TGTGCCAGCAGTGAGGCGGGTAGCCTCTACGAGCAGTACTTC	CASSEAGSLYEQYF
few	TRBJ2-2	TRBV29-1	TRBD1	TGCAGCGTTGAAGGACAGGGGGCGGACACCGGGGAGCTGTTTTTT	CSVEGQGADTGELFF
.	TRBJ1-1	TRBV27	.	TGTGCCAGCAGTTTTTTTGGGGTGAACACTGAAGCTTTCTTT	CASSFFGVNTEAFF
many	TRBJ2-1	TRBV29-1	TRBD2	TGCAGCGTCAGTCTAGGGACTAGCGGGAGTGATGAGCAGTTCTTC	CSVSLGTSGSDEQFF
few	TRBJ1-5	TRBV27	TRBD1	TGTGCCAGCAGTTTAGGGTCAGGGGGCGGTCAGCCCCAGCATTTT	CASSLGSGGGQPQHF
many	TRBJ2-1	TRBV29-1	TRBD2	TGCAGCGCTTTTCCTAGCGGGAGGGCGTACAATGAGCAGTTCTTC	CSAFPSGRAYNEQFF
many	TRBJ2-7	TRBV25-1	.	TGTGCCAGCTACGGGGCGGAGTCCTACGAGCAGTACTTC	CASYGAESYEQYF
few	TRBJ2-1	TRBV6-8	TRBD2	TGTGCCAGCAGCAAGGGGACTAGCGGGTACTACAATGAGCAGTTCTTC	CASSKGTSGYYNEQFF
many	TRBJ1-1	TRBV7-9	.	TGTGCCAGCAGCCCCAAGACTGAAGCTTTCTTT	CASSPKTEAFF
.	TRBJ2-3	TRBV5-1	.	TGCGCCAGCAAAAGCAGCAGCACAGATACGCAGTATTTT	CASKSSSTDTQYF
many	TRBJ2-1	TRBV2	.	TGTGCCAGCTTAGGTCGGGATTACAATGAGCAGTTCTTC	CASLGRDYNEQFF
few	TRBJ1-2	TRBV12-3/TRBV12-4	TRBD1	TGTGCCAGCAGTCCCCAGGGGGGGGCCTATGGCTACACCTTC	CASSPQGGAYGYTF
.	TRBJ2-1	TRBV28	.	TGTGCCAGCAGTTTAGGCAGGGACAATGAGCAGTTCTTC	CASSLGRDNEQFF
many	TRBJ1-1	TRBV12-3/TRBV12-4	.	TGTGCCAGCAGTCCCCCAAATTTACATGTCAGCAGATCCATGAACACTGAAGCTTTCTTT	CASSPPNLHVSRSMNTEAFF
.	TRBJ1-5	TRBV24-1	.	TGTGCCACCAGTGGCCAATGCCAGAGAAACAAGGGCCTAAATCAGCCCCAGCATTTT	CATSGQCQRNKGLNQPQHF
.	TRBJ2-7	TRBV13	.	TGTGCCAGCAGCTTAGTAGGGGGGGGAGGCGAGCAGTACTTC	CASSLVGGGGEQYF
.	TRBJ2-4	TRBV7-3	.	TGCGCCAGCAGCTTAGGAGGGGTAGACATTCAGTACTTC	CASSLGGVDIQYF
many	TRBJ1-4	TRBV19	.	TGTGCCAGCTCCCCCGCGAGTGCTACTAATGAAAAACTGTTTTTT	CASSPASATNEKLFF
many	TRBJ1-2	TRBV6-1	.	TGTGCCAGCAGCGCCGGATCGGGCACCTATGGCTACACCTTC	CASSAGSGTYGYTF